Below, 32 T cell receptor beta chains from the same sample are listed, as sequenced in a study of blood T cell repertoires in COVID-19 (TCRdb year 2020). The receptor library was made with the immunoSEQ multiplex PCR assay. TCRdb took over this immuneACCESS table, retaining in-frame rearrangements with V and J assigned. Such tables are incomplete; in checked studies, under half of the missing clones stem from an unresolved V gene, and the remainder is unexplained. The sample has approximately 250,000 clones on record, around 88% of them singletons. About 2% of the sample lies in the top ten. Source material: peripheral blood. These receptors originate from a man in his thirties or forties with active or convalescent COVID-19.

V and J are TRBV7-9 and TRBJ1-1, with 10 bases aligning to TRBD1. J lost 4 bases, V lost 1 base, and 3 bases had no gene match. The CDR3 extends over 15 amino acids. The germline CDR1 and CDR2 sequences are SEHNR and FQNEAQ (reference sequence). The CDR3 loop is CASSLVWTGGTEAFF. For the CDR3, the DNA is TGTGCCAGCAGCTTAGTTTGGACAGGGGGCACTGAAGCTTTCTTT.

J is TRBJ2-3 and V is TRBV27, with a tentative D call TRBD2 (5 bases). CDR1 is MNHEY, CDR2 SMNVEV, per germline (reference sequence). Trimming took off 5 bases at V and 4 bases at J, with 19 bases between the two ends. The CDR3 runs 16 residues. CDR3 region: CASSMGGLENADTQYF. DNA of the CDR3: TGTGCCAGCAGTATGGGCGGACTCGAAAACGCAGATACGCAGTATTTT.

The V gene is TRBV27, the J gene TRBJ1-2, with a tentative D call TRBD1 (5 bases). The CDR3 length is 14 residues. Germline V CDR1 and CDR2: MNHEY, SMNVEV (reference sequence). V lost 5 bases and J lost 0, with 10 bases in between. The CDR3 here is CASSDREANYGYTF. The CDR3 region has the DNA TGTGCCAGCAGTGACAGAGAAGCTAACTATGGCTACACCTTC.

The chain combines TRBV29-1 with TRBJ2-2, with D perhaps TRBD2 (7 bases). This CDR3 spans 14 amino acids. Germline CDR1 and CDR2: SQVTM and ANQGSEA. Trimming stripped 4 bases from V and 2 bases from J, with 11 bases between. The CDR3 spells CSVGGGSNTGELFF. In DNA, the CDR3 is TGCAGCGTTGGGGGGGGCTCTAACACCGGGGAGCTGTTTTTT.

The V call is TRBV3-1 (or the pseudogene TRBV3-2), the J call TRBJ1-5; D not resolved. Germline CDR1 and CDR2: LGHDT and YNNKEL (reference sequence). This CDR3 is 12 amino acids long. V lost 8 bases to trimming and J lost 3 bases, with 8 bases between them. The CDR3 spells CASSGNNQPQHF. The CDR3 DNA sequence: TGTGCCAGCTCGGGGAACAATCAGCCCCAGCATTTT.

The V gene is TRBV9, the J gene TRBJ2-1; D is possibly TRBD1 (5 bases). From germline, CDR1 is SGDLS and CDR2 YYNGEE. V was cut by 0 bases and J by 4 bases, with 11 bases left in between. The CDR3 sequence is 15 residues long. The DNA for the CDR3 is TGTGCCAGCAGCGTAGTAGACAGCAGATACAATGAGCAGTTCTTC. Translation gives CASSVVDSRYNEQFF.

The chain links TRBV19 to TRBJ1-1; 7 nucleotides align to TRBD1. In germline, CDR1 is LNHDA, CDR2 SQIVND (reference sequence). Losses at the gene ends were 6 bases for V and 0 bases for J; bases not matched to a gene: 4. The CDR3 is made up of 14 amino acids. The CDR3 DNA sequence: TGTGCCAGTAGACCCGGGACAGTGAACACTGAAGCTTTCTTT. Residues: CASRPGTVNTEAFF. The full variable domain, in which reference TRBV19 and TRBJ1-1 provide the parts outside the CDR3, is DGGITQSPKYLFRKEGQNVTLSCEQNLNHDAMYWYRQDPGQGLRLIYYSQIVNDFQKGDIAEGYSVSREKKESFPLTVTSAQKNPTAFYLCASRPGTVNTEAFFGQGTRLTVV.

This clone appeared a few times. This chain connects TRBV28 to TRBJ1-2, with TRBD1 as a possible D gene (5 bases). The ends were cut back, 3 bases at V and 3 bases at J, with 17 bases in the middle. Germline assignment: CDR1 MDHEN and CDR2 SYDVKM. The CDR3 has 16 residues. In DNA form, the CDR3 reads TGTGCCAGCAGTTTCGTCTGGGGGGGGTCGGACTATGGCTACACCTTC. It is translated as CASSFVWGGSDYGYTF.

The V gene is TRBV19, the J gene TRBJ2-2, with D perhaps matching TRBD1 (6 bases). From germline, CDR1 is LNHDA and CDR2 SQIVND (reference sequence). The CDR3 is 14 amino acids. The germline V and J ends were trimmed by 8 bases and 0 bases, with 10 bases remaining between them. The CDR3 loop is CASQDRTNTGELFF. The CDR3 nucleotides read TGTGCCAGTCAAGACAGGACGAACACCGGGGAGCTGTTTTTT.

This clone was detected only once. The chain carries TRBV29-1 and TRBJ1-2; maybe TRBD1 (5 bases). V lost 7 bases and J lost 5, with 26 bases in between. The V gene's germline CDR1 is SQVTM and CDR2 ANQGSEA. The CDR3 has 16 residues. CDR3 coding DNA: TGCAGCGCCGAAAGTGGAGCGGGGGGGTCAAGATATGGCTACACCTTC. Protein sequence: CSAESGAGGSRYGYTF.

This clone has only one observation. The rearrangement uses TRBV2 and TRBJ2-1; 7 bases agree with TRBD2. The V and J ends lost 2 bases and 7 bases, in that order; junction bases with no gene match: 5. Germline CDR1 and CDR2: SNHLY and FYNNEI. The CDR3 is 14 amino acids. CDR3 DNA sequence: TGTGCCAGCAGTGAAAGCGGGGCGAGGAATGAGCAGTTCTTC. Protein product: CASSESGARNEQFF.

The V call is TRBV15, the J call TRBJ2-6, with 9 bases identical to TRBD1. The germline gives CDR1 LNHNV, CDR2 YYDKDF (reference sequence). This CDR3 region has 16 residues. V was clipped by 9 bases and J by 5 bases; unmatched bases: 11. As DNA, the CDR3 is TGTGCCACTCAGACCTCTGGACAGGGGAGGGCCAACGTCCTGACTTTC. Protein product: CATQTSGQGRANVLTF.

The genes are TRBV4-1 and TRBJ2-2, with 9 bases that match TRBD1. Per the germline V gene, CDR1 is MGHRA and CDR2 is YSYEKL. The CDR3 has 15 residues. J was trimmed by 5 bases and V by 8 bases; bases with no gene match: 9. CDR3 residues: CASGPGTGKTGELFF. The CDR3 DNA reads as TGCGCCAGCGGTCCCGGGACAGGGAAAACCGGGGAGCTGTTTTTT.

This chain joins TRBV9 and TRBJ2-3; TRBD2 matches 10 bases. Germline V lookup: CDR1 SGDLS, CDR2 YYNGEE. After removal of 5 bases from V and 5 bases from J, the junction contained 8 bases not matched to a gene. The CDR3 runs 15 residues. CDR3 sequence: CASSPNSGGRDTQYF. As DNA, the CDR3 is TGTGCCAGCAGTCCTAATAGCGGGGGGCGAGATACGCAGTATTTT.

This sequence joins TRBV4-1 and TRBJ1-4; 8 bases fit TRBD1. V shed 3 bases and J 4 bases; nucleotides not matched to a gene: 7. Germline CDR1 is MGHRA and CDR2 is YSYEKL. This CDR3 contains 16 residues. The DNA for the CDR3 is TGCGCCAGCAGCCATCGCGCACAGGGGGATAATGAAAAACTGTTTTTT. Its translation is CASSHRAQGDNEKLFF.

V gene TRBV10-1 combines with J gene TRBJ2-3, with 8 bases aligning to TRBD2. V shed 2 bases, J shed 4 bases, and the junction held 5 bases outside the gene matches. This CDR3 has 15 residues. Germline V CDR1 and CDR2: WNHNN, SYGVQD (reference sequence). The CDR3 bases are TGCGCCAGCAGTGAGAGTAGCGGGGCCTCAGATACGCAGTATTTT. Residues: CASSESSGASDTQYF.

The rearrangement links TRBV2 to TRBJ2-7, with TRBD1 as a possible D gene (5 bases). Germline assignment: CDR1 SNHLY and CDR2 FYNNEI. Trimming took 3 bases from V and 2 from J, leaving 14 bases between them. The CDR3 is 15 residues long. In DNA form, the CDR3 reads TGTGCCAGCAGTGAGAGAACCAGGGTAGCCTACGAGCAGTACTTC. It translates to CASSERTRVAYEQYF. Using reference TRBV2 and TRBJ2-7 for the parts outside the CDR3, the full variable domain is EPEVTQTPSHQVTQMGQEVILRCVPISNHLYFYWYRQILGQKVEFLVSFYNNEISEKSEIFDDQFSVERPDGSNFTLKIRSTKLEDSAMYFCASSERTRVAYEQYFGPGTRLTVT.

J is TRBJ2-7 and V is TRBV30, with D possibly TRBD2 on 6 matching bases. V was trimmed by 6 bases and J by 0 bases, leaving 21 bases between them. The V gene's germline CDR1 is GTSNPN and CDR2 SVGIG (reference sequence). The CDR3 length is 16 residues. The CDR3 protein is CACSGVKASSSYEQYF. CDR3 nucleotide sequence: TGTGCCTGCTCGGGAGTGAAGGCCTCTAGCTCCTACGAGCAGTACTTC.

The chain joins TRBV5-1 to TRBJ1-6; TRBD1 matches 10 bases. Germline V lookup: CDR1 SGHRS, CDR2 YFSETQ. V lost 10 bases to trimming and J lost 8 bases; unmatched junction nucleotides: 6. The CDR3 is 13 amino acids. Written as DNA, the CDR3 is TGCGCCCAGCCGGGACAGGGGCATTCACCCCTCCACTTT. Its protein product is CAQPGQGHSPLHF.

J is TRBJ1-5 and V is TRBV6-6; 8 bases fit TRBD1. Germline assignment: CDR1 MNHNY and CDR2 SVGAGI (reference sequence). Trimming at V came to 2 bases and at J to 5 bases, leaving 8 bases not matched to a gene. The CDR3 consists of 16 residues. The CDR3 nucleotides are TGTGCCAGCAGTTACGGGCAGGGGGCAGCCTATCAGCCCCAGCATTTT. This codes for CASSYGQGAAYQPQHF.

This clone was counted a few times. V usage is TRBV7-3 and J usage is TRBJ2-1; D is possibly TRBD2 (6 bases). The ends were cut back, 4 bases at V and 8 bases at J, with 12 bases in the middle. Germline V CDR1 and CDR2: SGHTA, FQGTGA. This CDR3 has 13 amino acids. The CDR3 DNA reads as TGTGCCAGCAGCTCGACTAGAAACGATGAGCAGTTCTTC. It codes for CASSSTRNDEQFF.

The V and J genes are TRBV5-8 and TRBJ1-6; 7 nucleotides match TRBD1. The CDR3 contains 19 residues. V was clipped by 4 bases and J by 10 bases; unmatched bases: 23. Germline V CDR1 and CDR2: SGHTS, YDEGEE. The CDR3 region has the DNA TGTGCCAGCAGCCCCCCAGACAGGGAGATGCTATCACGACTATCACCCCTCCACTTT. It specifies CASSPPDREMLSRLSPLHF.

The rearrangement joins TRBV30 to TRBJ1-2; 7 bases match TRBD1. J was trimmed by 7 bases and V by 3 bases; bases with no gene match: 11. The CDR3 extends over 14 amino acids. The germline V gene has CDR1 GTSNPN and CDR2 SVGIG (reference sequence). The chain's CDR3 is CAWSLDRTTAGYTF. CDR3 in DNA: TGTGCCTGGAGCCTGGACAGGACTACTGCTGGCTACACCTTC.

J is TRBJ1-5 and V is TRBV6-6; 9 bases map to TRBD1. Germline CDR1 is MNHNY and CDR2 is SVGAGI (reference sequence). V lost 8 bases and J lost 5; bases outside the gene matches: 4. This CDR3 has 13 residues. In DNA form, the CDR3 reads TGTGCCAGCGAAGACAGGGGGTATCAGCCCCAGCATTTT. Translating gives CASEDRGYQPQHF.

J is TRBJ2-5 and V is TRBV7-6, with D perhaps TRBD1 (6 bases). The V gene lost 5 bases and the J gene lost 7 bases, with 26 bases spanning the gap. CDR1 is SGHVS, CDR2 FNYEAQ, per germline. CDR3 length: 17 residues. The CDR3 region has the DNA TGTGCCAGCAGCCTGGGGCAGGGGCCTTTAGGTTACGGGACCCAGTACTTC. It codes for CASSLGQGPLGYGTQYF.

In this sample, this clone turned up many times. This chain connects TRBV4-1 to TRBJ1-6; 12 positions agree with TRBD1. The length of the CDR3 is 17 residues. Losses at the gene ends were 4 bases for V and 7 bases for J; bases not matched to a gene: 8. Germline lookup yields CDR1 MGHRA and CDR2 YSYEKL. In nucleotides, the CDR3 is TGCGCCAGCAGCCCAGAGGGGACAGGGGGCGGCAATTCACCCCTCCACTTT. Translated: CASSPEGTGGGNSPLHF.

Only one count was recorded for this clone. V and J are TRBV5-1 and TRBJ2-7; 7 nucleotides agree with TRBD1. CDR3 size: 15 residues. Germline V lookup: CDR1 SGHRS, CDR2 YFSETQ. The J segment lost 1 base and the V segment lost 4 bases, leaving 8 bases of the junction unmatched. In DNA, the CDR3 is TGCGCCAGCAGCGGACAGGATCAAGGATCCTACGAGCAGTACTTC. Amino acids: CASSGQDQGSYEQYF.

The chain combines TRBV6-5 with TRBJ1-6; 7 positions agree with TRBD1. Germline V gene lookup returns CDR1 MNHEY and CDR2 SVGAGI. There are 13 residues in the CDR3. V dropped 8 bases and J dropped 8; count of bases not matched to a gene: 6. The CDR3 loop reads CASGGQRDSPLHF. The CDR3 DNA sequence: TGTGCCAGCGGGGGACAGCGTGATTCACCCCTCCACTTT.

The genes are TRBV5-3 and TRBJ1-2; 7 bases fit TRBD1. TRBV5-3 is an ORF, and what it does is uncertain. The CDR3 extends over 19 amino acids. Unmatched junction bases numbered 22, after V lost 4 bases and J lost 4 bases. The CDR3 here is CARSPNQDLTGTDGYGYTF. The CDR3 DNA follows: TGTGCCAGAAGCCCAAACCAAGATTTGACCGGGACAGATGGCTATGGCTACACCTTC.

J is TRBJ1-6 and V is TRBV15, with D possibly matching TRBD1 (5 bases). The CDR3 loop spans 17 amino acids. Germline lookup yields CDR1 LNHNV and CDR2 YYDKDF (reference sequence). Trimming removed 0 bases from V and 9 bases from J, with 18 bases in between. The chain's CDR3 is CATSRDVGQVGFSPLHF. The CDR3 DNA reads as TGTGCCACCAGCAGAGATGTGGGGCAAGTCGGGTTTTCACCCCTCCACTTT. The full variable domain, with the rest looked up from reference TRBV15 and TRBJ1-6, is DAMVIQNPRYQVTQFGKPVTLSCSQTLNHNVMYWYQQKSSQAPKLLFHYYDKDFNNEADTPDNFQSRRPNTSFCFLDIRSPGLGDTAMYLCATSRDVGQVGFSPLHFGNGTRLTVT.

The table lists this clone with a count of one. J is TRBJ1-5 and V is TRBV2, with TRBD1 identical over 9 bases. Trimming took 6 bases from V and 1 from J; bases not matched to a gene: 7. The CDR3 is 16 amino acids. Germline-derived CDR1 and CDR2 are SNHLY and FYNNEI. The CDR3 here is CASSFKTGGSNQPQHF. DNA for the CDR3: TGTGCCAGCAGCTTTAAGACAGGGGGAAGCAATCAGCCCCAGCATTTT.

The chain links TRBV28 to TRBJ2-7; TRBD1 agrees at 8 bases. Germline CDR1 reads MDHEN; CDR2 reads SYDVKM. This CDR3 has 13 residues. V dropped 2 bases and J dropped 6; count of bases not matched to a gene: 3. The CDR3 DNA reads TGTGCCAGCAGTTTACCGGACAGGGTCGAGCAGTACTTC. This gives the protein CASSLPDRVEQYF.